This T cell receptor (beta chain) was sequenced in a study of OX40 agonist ivuxolimab in advanced cancers. Findings of the study overall: In general, CD8+ T cells held more expanded clones than CD4+ did, on average.

The germline CDR1 and CDR2 sequences are GTSNPN and SVGIG (reference sequence). The CDR3 runs to 15 residues. Trimming cost V 3 bases and J 8 bases; bases outside gene matches: 12. On this clone itself: What it recognizes is unknown.

Profiled with immunoSEQ multiplex PCR; TCRdb holds only in-frame clones, not every one. Found here are around 40,000 clones, about 84% of them singletons; the top ten hold around 20%. Sequencing was performed on CD4+ or CD8+ T cells sorted from blood, taken in a trial of the OX40 agonist ivuxolimab. V is TRBV30 and J is TRBJ1-4, with 7 nucleotides matching TRBD1. The clonotype comes from an adult with an advanced solid tumor such as melanoma, head and neck, liver or kidney cancer. The CDR3 protein is CAWRYPGGSSEKLFF. CDR3 nucleotide sequence: TGTGCCTGGAGGTACCCAGGGGGGTCCTCCGAAAAACTGTTTTTT.